This TCR beta chain was recorded in a study of blood T cell repertoires in COVID-19. On the study more broadly: Acute-phase and convalescent COVID-19 samples originated in the United States, Italy and Spain. The cDNA or gDNA used as material had been derived from T cells, B-cell-depleted T cells, or PBMCs.

The germline V and J ends were trimmed by 1 base and 3 bases, with 7 bases remaining between them. The CDR3 runs 13 residues. The germline gives CDR1 MNHEY, CDR2 SVGEGT. Original processing notes: Amplification of reference gene primers was used by the study to estimate nucleated cell counts. Sequenced by immunoSEQ multiplex PCR; TCRdb stores in-frame clones only, minus some. The DNA was the basis for D and trimming; V, J and clone size are from that table. The sample includes approximately 310,000 clones, around 87% of them seen just once. This sequence joins TRBV6-2 or TRBV6-3 and TRBJ2-7; D unresolved. The receptor's source is a man aged 50-60 years with active or convalescent COVID-19. Source material: peripheral blood. CDR3 sequence: CASSYLGYYEQYF. In DNA, the CDR3 is TGTGCCAGCAGTTACTTGGGCTACTACGAGCAGTACTTC.